The 2 T cell receptor beta chains in this list originate from one sample, sequenced in a study of T cell repertoires in cytomegalovirus infection. TCRdb analysed the reads with MiXCR anew, one entry per CDR3 protein. This table has about 740,000 distinct CDR3 sequences, less than 40% appearing once. Specimen: PBMCs. All receptors come from a human donor in good health (CMV status not recorded). Some clones in this sample may be carry-over from other donors' samples.

The chain combines TRBV28 with TRBJ2-3, with D maybe TRBD1 (6 bases). Deletions cut 3 bases from V and 3 bases from J, with 10 bases between. The CDR3 has 14 residues. Germline lookup yields CDR1 MDHEN and CDR2 SYDVKM. The CDR3 loop reads CASSFPTGTDTQYF. As DNA, the CDR3 is TGTGCCAGCAGTTTCCCCACAGGGACAGATACGCAGTATTTT.

This clonotype was seen ten or more times. The genes are TRBV7-6 and TRBJ2-7; maybe TRBD2 (6 bases). V dropped 0 bases and J dropped 0 bases, with 9 bases sitting between them. The CDR3 has 15 amino acids. CDR1 SGHVS and CDR2 FNYEAQ come from the germline V gene. The CDR3 DNA reads as TGTGCCAGCAGCTTAGCGGGGGGATTCTCCTACGAGCAGTACTTC. It encodes CASSLAGGFSYEQYF.